Shown below are 16 T cell receptor beta chains from a single sample sequenced in a study of CD8+CD57+ T cells in acquired aplastic anemia. TCR beta VDJ and CDR3 were profiled, and genomic DNA was the template. One entry per CDR3 protein, called by TCRdb with MiXCR from the reads. This table has about 130,000 distinct CDR3 sequences, 41% appearing once. The specimen sequenced was sorted CD4+, CD8+, or CD8+CD57+ T cells (not recorded which) from PBMCs. All receptors derive from a human donor in good health, serving as a control.

This clonotype was counted only a few times. V usage is TRBV15 and J usage is TRBJ1-1; D is unresolved. Looked up from germline, CDR1 is LNHNV and CDR2 is YYDKDF (reference sequence). The CDR3 extends over 14 amino acids. Trimming removed 0 bases from V and 1 base from J, with 6 bases in between. CDR3 region: CATSRDLSNTEAFF. The CDR3 DNA sequence: TGTGCCACCAGCAGAGATCTATCGAACACTGAAGCTTTCTTT.

The chain couples TRBV24-1 to TRBJ1-1; D is uncertain. The CDR3 has 12 amino acids. V was shortened by 5 bases and J by 1 base, with 4 bases between the two germline ends. The germline V gene has CDR1 KGHDR and CDR2 SFDVKD. The CDR3 nucleotides read TGTGCCACCAGTGGCGCGAACACTGAAGCTTTCTTT. This codes for CATSGANTEAFF.

V is TRBV15 and J is TRBJ2-2; tentatively, D is TRBD1 (5 bases). CDR3 length equals 18 residues. CDR1 is LNHNV and CDR2 is YYDKDF in the germline V gene (reference sequence). V shed 0 bases and J shed 0 bases, with 14 bases lying between them. The CDR3 reads CATSRDPQGCANTGELFF. CDR3 coding DNA: TGTGCCACCAGCAGAGATCCCCAGGGCTGTGCGAACACCGGGGAGCTGTTTTTT.

V gene TRBV5-8 combines with J gene TRBJ2-3, with D maybe TRBD2 (7 bases). Trimming removed 0 bases at V and 6 bases at J, with 11 bases between. Germline CDR1 is SGHTS and CDR2 is YDEGEE. The CDR3 has 14 residues. CDR3 region: CASSLAGGRDTQYF. Written as DNA, the CDR3 is TGTGCCAGCAGCTTGGCGGGGGGCAGGGATACGCAGTATTTT. Using reference TRBV5-8 and TRBJ2-3 for the parts outside the CDR3, the full variable domain is EAGVTQSPTHLIKTRGQQATLRCSPISGHTSVYWYQQALGLGLQFLLWYDEGEERNRGNFPPRFSGRQFPNYSSELNVNALELEDSALYLCASSLAGGRDTQYFGPGTRLTVL.

The chain joins TRBV29-1 to TRBJ1-4; weak D call: TRBD1 (5 bases). CDR1 SQVTM and CDR2 ANQGSEA come from the germline V gene. This CDR3 has 12 amino acids. The V and J ends lost 7 bases and 6 bases respectively, with 12 bases between them. The DNA for the CDR3 is TGCAGCGGATCCGGGGCCGATGAAAAACTGTTTTTT. It is translated as CSGSGADEKLFF.

Ten or more counts support this clonotype. The gene calls are TRBV12-3 or TRBV12-4 and TRBJ2-7; no reliable D call. V was trimmed by 6 bases and J by 1 base, leaving 13 bases between them. The CDR3 has 14 residues. In nucleotides, the CDR3 is TGTGCCAGCAGCCCTAACTGGCGGTCCTACGAGCAGTACTTC. This translates into CASSPNWRSYEQYF.

V and J are TRBV2 and TRBJ2-7, with TRBD1 matching 9 bases. V gave up 6 bases and J gave up 3 bases; unmatched junction bases: 6. Per the germline V gene, CDR1 is SNHLY and CDR2 is FYNNEI. The CDR3 has 14 amino acids. CDR3 amino acids: CASRTGTGSYEQYF. CDR3 coding DNA: TGTGCCAGCAGGACCGGGACAGGGAGCTACGAGCAGTACTTC.

The CDR3 loop reads CATSRGLEAETQYF. In nucleotides, the CDR3 is TGTGCCACCAGCAGAGGCTTGGAAGCGGAGACCCAGTACTTC. V usage is TRBV15 and J usage is TRBJ2-5; D unresolved. The CDR3 covers 14 residues. Trimming removed 1 base from V and 5 bases from J, with 11 bases in between. Germline V gene lookup returns CDR1 LNHNV and CDR2 YYDKDF (reference sequence).

Regarding this clonotype: This likely comes from a read error, as the CDR3 has no conserved phenylalanine or tryptophan at its end. The V call is TRBV7-9, the J call TRBJ1-6; D is uncertain. Trimming stripped 5 bases from V and 7 bases from J, with 15 bases between. Germline CDR1 is SEHNR and CDR2 is FQNEAQ (reference sequence). The length of the CDR3 is 15 residues. The DNA of the CDR3 is TGTGCCAGCAGCCTTTACGAAGGTGGGAATTCACCCCTCCACTCT. Translation gives CASSLYEGGNSPLHS.

This clonotype was detected ten times or more. The chain carries TRBV12-3 or TRBV12-4 and TRBJ1-1; D not resolved. The CDR3 consists of 13 residues. V was shortened by 7 bases and J by 11 bases, with 20 bases between the two germline ends. CDR3 sequence reads: CASTFSPVPDAFF. The CDR3 nucleotides are TGTGCCAGCACCTTTTCCCCAGTCCCAGACGCTTTCTTT.

The rearrangement links TRBV5-4 to TRBJ1-2; 7 nucleotides align to TRBD1. CDR1 and CDR2 from the germline V gene are SGHNT and YYREEE (reference sequence). The trim removed 2 bases at V and 7 bases at J, leaving 8 bases unmatched. The CDR3 spans 14 residues. CDR3 sequence: CASSLEGAIGGYTF. The DNA of the CDR3 is TGTGCCAGCAGCTTAGAGGGGGCAATAGGTGGCTACACCTTC. The whole variable domain, filled in from reference TRBV5-4 and TRBJ1-2, reads ETGVTQSPTHLIKTRGQQVTLRCSSQSGHNTVSWYQQALGQGPQFIFQYYREEENGRGNFPPRFSGLQFPNYSSELNVNALELDDSALYLCASSLEGAIGGYTFGSGTRLTVV.

The chain joins TRBV5-5 to TRBJ1-1; D unresolved. The germline V gene encodes CDR1 SGHKS and CDR2 YYEKEE (reference sequence). This CDR3 is 13 amino acids long. V was cut by 6 bases and J by 10 bases, with 19 bases left in between. CDR3 nucleotides: TGTGCCAGCAATCACGTACCCCCCCTGGGAGCTTTCTTT. Protein: CASNHVPPLGAFF.

This clonotype was seen repeatedly, ten times or more. V gene TRBV6-1 combines with J gene TRBJ1-1; the D gene is possibly TRBD1 (6 bases). V was cut by 6 bases and J by 0 bases, with 11 bases left in between. The CDR3 sequence is 14 residues long. Looked up from germline, CDR1 is MNHNS and CDR2 is SASEGT. The CDR3 sequence: CASRRTEVNTEAFF. CDR3 nucleotide sequence: TGTGCCAGCAGACGGACAGAAGTGAACACTGAAGCTTTCTTT.

To note about this clonotype: A read error may be the cause here, since a much bigger clone is one base away. The chain recombines TRBV20-1 with TRBJ2-4; 7 nucleotides match TRBD2. Germline V gene data show CDR1 as DFQATT and CDR2 as SNEGSKA (reference sequence). CDR3 length: 16 amino acids. CDR3: CSAKGLVAGEENTQYF. In DNA form, the CDR3 reads TGCAGTGCTAAAGGTCTTGTGGCGGGAGAAGAAAACACTCAGTACTTC.

The sample holds many counts of this clonotype. The chain has TRBV30 and TRBJ2-5, with D possibly TRBD1 on 5 matching bases. Trimming stripped 2 bases from V and 1 base from J, with 11 bases between. The CDR3 is 14 residues long. Germline CDR1 is GTSNPN and CDR2 is SVGIG (reference sequence). CDR3 loop: CAWSKDTLQETQYF. The CDR3, as DNA: TGTGCCTGGAGTAAGGACACACTCCAAGAGACCCAGTACTTC.

The chain joins TRBV19 to TRBJ1-5; D may be TRBD1 (5 bases). This CDR3 is built from 19 residues. V lost 9 bases and J lost 4, with 31 bases in between. From germline, CDR1 is LNHDA and CDR2 SQIVND (reference sequence). Written as DNA, the CDR3 is TGTGCCAGCAGTTACATAGGGGCCCTCACATTGGCCCCGAATCAGCCCCAGCATTTT. Protein sequence: CASSYIGALTLAPNQPQHF.